The sequence of this T cell receptor beta chain was determined in a study of OX40 agonist ivuxolimab in advanced cancers. For the study at large: Patients took ivuxolimab, an agonistic anti-OX40 (CD134) antibody. Points from the study as a whole: The study did not work out the antigen specificity of the expanded peripheral T cells.

CDR1 is LNHDA and CDR2 is SQIVND in the germline V gene (reference sequence). CDR3 length: 13 amino acids. The germline V and J ends were trimmed by 4 bases and 3 bases, with 6 bases remaining between them. This table comes from immunoSEQ multiplex PCR, and its TCRdb copy is limited to in-frame clones, with some not included. The table has around 50,000 clones, roughly four fifths seen once. With regard to this clone: The antigen is unknown.

The input for sequencing was CD4+ or CD8+ T cells sorted from blood, taken in a trial of the OX40 agonist ivuxolimab. The receptor was derived from an adult with an advanced solid tumor such as melanoma, head and neck, liver or kidney cancer. The chain employs TRBV19 and TRBJ1-4; D gene ambiguous. The CDR3 here is CASSNRANEKLFF. CDR3 bases: TGTGCCAGTAGTAACAGAGCTAATGAAAAACTGTTTTTT. The whole variable domain, filled in from reference TRBV19 and TRBJ1-4, reads DGGITQSPKYLFRKEGQNVTLSCEQNLNHDAMYWYRQDPGQGLRLIYYSQIVNDFQKGDIAEGYSVSREKKESFPLTVTSAQKNPTAFYLCASSNRANEKLFFGSGTQLSVL.